These T cell receptor beta chains were read from a single sample in a study of CD8 T cells in Susac syndrome. TCRdb re-derived calls from the immunoSEQ multiplex PCR reads in MiXCR, one entry per CDR3 protein. The sample has tens of thousands of distinct CDR3 sequences, 90% to 95% seen once. The material sequenced was CD8+ T cells from PBMCs. The receptors were gathered from a human donor in good health. Each CDR3 is given with its conserved first and last residue. Fields, in order: J gene, V gene, clone size, CDR3 protein. Clone size is stated in some rows and not others, as once, few, many or a class when expanded.

J: TRBJ1-1
V: TRBV29-1
size: -
CDR3: CSVADSTNTEAFF

J: TRBJ2-1
V: TRBV12-3/TRBV12-4
size: -
CDR3: CASSLGAGSYNEQFF

J: TRBJ1-5
V: TRBV7-9
size: -
CDR3: CASSLGRAGNQPQHF

J: TRBJ2-5
V: TRBV5-4
size: -
CDR3: CASSPGPQKKETQYF

J: TRBJ2-3
V: TRBV12-3/TRBV12-4
size: -
CDR3: CASSFVLAGRTDTQYF

J: TRBJ2-5
V: TRBV27
size: -
CDR3: CASGTQETQYF

J: TRBJ2-3
V: TRBV23-1
size: -
CDR3: CASSRQGSTDTQYF

J: TRBJ2-5
V: TRBV7-9
size: -
CDR3: CASSLLWGESGETQYF

J: TRBJ2-5
V: TRBV28
size: -
CDR3: CASSSTGTGERETQYF

J: TRBJ1-1
V: TRBV25-1
size: few
CDR3: CASSQQGLNTEAFF

J: TRBJ2-1
V: TRBV20-1
size: -
CDR3: CSARGAANEQFF

J: TRBJ1-2
V: TRBV30
size: -
CDR3: CAWMATDFYGYTF

J: TRBJ1-5
V: TRBV19
size: -
CDR3: CATNDRNQPQHF

J: TRBJ2-7
V: TRBV20-1
size: -
CDR3: CSAAGTGRTYEQYF

J: TRBJ1-2
V: TRBV20-1
size: -
CDR3: CSAYSGYTF

J: TRBJ2-5
V: TRBV7-3
size: -
CDR3: CASSSYSGSGETQYF

J: TRBJ2-5
V: TRBV27
size: -
CDR3: CASSSLRRGETQYF

J: TRBJ2-5
V: TRBV4-1
size: -
CDR3: CASSQAPPRGGETQYF

J: TRBJ1-2
V: TRBV20-1
size: -
CDR3: CSAREEGPGYTF

J: TRBJ2-3
V: TRBV9
size: -
CDR3: CASSVVSATSTDTQYF

J: TRBJ2-1
V: TRBV20-1
size: -
CDR3: CSAAPLTRAYNEQFF

J: TRBJ1-1
V: TRBV6-2/TRBV6-3
size: -
CDR3: CASSYFTGQGLEAFF

J: TRBJ2-4
V: TRBV12-3/TRBV12-4
size: -
CDR3: CASTQGWDIQYF

J: TRBJ2-1
V: TRBV20-1
size: -
CDR3: CSARDRSTVPNEQFF

J: TRBJ1-5
V: TRBV9
size: -
CDR3: CASSVEGGNQPQHF

J: TRBJ2-2
V: TRBV6-4
size: -
CDR3: CASSDGTNTGELFF

J: TRBJ2-2
V: TRBV29-1
size: -
CDR3: CSASDLDRAGELFF

J: TRBJ1-1
V: TRBV12-5
size: -
CDR3: CASGFGRAEAFF

J: TRBJ1-5
V: TRBV4-1
size: -
CDR3: CASSQEGLSNQPQHF

J: TRBJ2-1
V: TRBV7-9
size: -
CDR3: CASSLDGLARAEQFF

J: TRBJ1-2
V: TRBV9
size: -
CDR3: CASSVEAGYGYTF

J: TRBJ2-1
V: TRBV11-2
size: -
CDR3: CASSHPIKASGRDYNEQFF

J: TRBJ1-1
V: TRBV27
size: -
CDR3: CASSLPGRGAFF

J: TRBJ2-1
V: TRBV5-1
size: -
CDR3: CASSFGDNEQFF

J: TRBJ1-6
V: TRBV7-2
size: -
CDR3: CASSLVPGGGSPLHF

J: TRBJ2-7
V: TRBV9
size: -
CDR3: CASSVAARGYEQYF

J: TRBJ2-3
V: TRBV25-1
size: -
CDR3: CASSELKLWDSTDTQYF

J: TRBJ1-1
V: TRBV6-2/TRBV6-3
size: -
CDR3: CASSYYLSVEGEAFF

J: TRBJ2-1
V: TRBV15
size: few
CDR3: CATRDLMYNEQFF

J: TRBJ1-2
V: TRBV29-1
size: -
CDR3: CSVVGTGDNYGYTF

J: TRBJ1-2
V: TRBV27
size: -
CDR3: CASAGGYGYTF

J: TRBJ2-7
V: TRBV27
size: -
CDR3: CASTTGRGVEQYF

J: TRBJ2-7
V: TRBV27
size: once
CDR3: CASSLSPDRPIYEQYF

J: TRBJ2-4
V: TRBV27
size: -
CDR3: CASSSQAGGVKNIQYF

J: TRBJ1-2
V: TRBV6-1
size: -
CDR3: CASSVDRSSSYGYTF

J: TRBJ2-3
V: TRBV27
size: -
CDR3: CASSFSRLDTQYF

J: TRBJ1-5
V: TRBV4-2
size: -
CDR3: CASSQGVGQPQHF

J: TRBJ2-7
V: TRBV20-1
size: -
CDR3: CSATNSYEQYF

J: TRBJ2-7
V: TRBV14
size: -
CDR3: CASSPRTGSGEQYF

J: TRBJ2-4
V: TRBV12-3/TRBV12-4
size: -
CDR3: CASSLGSGMDIQYF